This T cell receptor beta chain was identified during a study of cytomegalovirus exposure and HLA in healthy donors. V dropped 7 bases and J dropped 0 bases, with 9 bases sitting between them. The CDR3 is 13 amino acids. Germline lookup yields CDR1 WSHSY and CDR2 SAAADI. In the case of this clone: Its antigen is not known.

With 60 Vbeta and 13 Jbeta primers, the PCR was carried out. The repertoire was sequenced with immunoSEQ multiplex PCR; TCRdb's copy has only in-frame clones and lacks some. The sample holds approximately 140,000 clones, 70% to 80% seen once. Broader study findings: The majority of TCR sequences were rare, yet some public TCRs appeared in many donors. Available immune exposure information covered CMV serostatus only. Diagnosis of cytomegalovirus status made by the classifier reportedly showed high specificity and sensitivity.

All donors participated as healthy donors of bone marrow. The clonotype was recovered from a man between 50 and 59 years old in good health and CMV-seropositive. The sequencing sample was made of PBMCs. The chain couples TRBV10-2 to TRBJ1-1; possible D gene TRBD1, 5 bases. This CDR3 is CASTRQLNTEAFF. CDR3 DNA: TGCGCCAGCACACGACAGCTGAACACTGAAGCTTTCTTT.